The rows below give T cell receptor beta chains drawn from one sample of a study of response to subunit inactivated influenza vaccine. TCRdb re-analysed the RT-PCR reads in MiXCR, keeping a single row per CDR3 protein. Of about 650,000 distinct CDR3 sequences in the sample, about 15% are singletons; the top ten hold around a tenth. The sample was PBMCs from blood, taken 12 days after vaccination. The receptors here all came from a man aged 45-65 years who received an inactivated influenza vaccine. Both conserved end residues are part of each CDR3. D genes are given only for firm matches. Some rows have no size entry. The others give once, few or many, or a class for an expanded clone.

v_call,clone_size,j_call,d_call,cdr3_aa,cdr3_nt
TRBV19,NA,TRBJ1-1,NA,CASSQRDQDTEAFF,TGTGCCAGTAGTCAGAGGGACCAGGACACTGAAGCTTTCTTT
TRBV12-3/TRBV12-4,NA,TRBJ1-6,NA,CASSSLLNSPLHF,TGTGCCAGCAGTTCCCTTCTCAATTCACCCCTCCACTTT
TRBV5-1,NA,TRBJ2-7,TRBD1,CASSLDPYWDRAPYEQYF,TGCGCCAGCAGCCTGGACCCTTATTGGGACAGGGCACCCTACGAGCAGTACTTC
TRBV5-1,many,TRBJ1-1,TRBD1,CASSWTGSDNTEAFF,TGCGCCAGCAGCTGGACAGGGAGTGATAACACTGAAGCTTTCTTT
TRBV13,NA,TRBJ2-7,TRBD2,CASSTRLAGSYEQYF,TGTGCCAGCAGCACCCGACTAGCGGGGTCCTACGAGCAGTACTTC
TRBV7-2,NA,TRBJ2-2,NA,CASSLNRAGELFF,TGTGCCAGCAGCTTAAATAGGGCCGGGGAGCTGTTTTTT
TRBV24-1,NA,TRBJ2-2,TRBD2,CATSDWTSGRAGELFF,TGTGCCACCAGTGATTGGACTAGCGGGAGGGCCGGGGAGCTGTTTTTT
TRBV6-5,NA,TRBJ2-7,NA,CASRRAYEQYF,TGTGCCAGCAGGCGCGCCTACGAGCAGTACTTC
TRBV2,few,TRBJ1-2,NA,CASKKGEGGYTF,TGTGCCAGCAAAAAAGGGGAAGGAGGCTACACCTTC
TRBV12-3/TRBV12-4,NA,TRBJ1-1,NA,CASSPRISEAFF,TGTGCCAGCAGTCCAAGAATCTCTGAAGCTTTCTTT
TRBV12-3/TRBV12-4,NA,TRBJ2-7,NA,CASSLLAGMGEQYF,TGTGCCAGCAGTTTGCTAGCTGGCATGGGCGAGCAGTACTTC
TRBV12-3/TRBV12-4,NA,TRBJ2-7,TRBD1,CASSPSTGGLTYEQYF,TGTGCCAGCAGTCCAAGCACAGGGGGCCTGACCTACGAGCAGTACTTC
TRBV7-9,few,TRBJ2-3,NA,CASSSLLEDTQYF,TGTGCCAGCAGCTCCCTCCTAGAAGATACGCAGTATTTT
TRBV7-9,NA,TRBJ2-7,NA,CASSFEVGGEQYF,TGTGCCAGCAGCTTTGAAGTCGGGGGCGAGCAGTACTTC
TRBV6-1,NA,TRBJ1-6,NA,CASSEAGTSNSPLHF,TGTGCCAGCAGTGAGGCTGGGACATCTAATTCACCCCTCCACTTT
TRBV10-3,few,TRBJ2-3,TRBD2,CAISASIAGTTDTQYF,TGTGCCATCAGTGCTAGTATAGCGGGGACCACAGATACGCAGTATTTT
TRBV6-1,many,TRBJ2-3,TRBD2,CASRGLAGKSSTDTQYF,TGTGCCAGCAGGGGACTAGCGGGAAAATCTAGCACAGATACGCAGTATTTT
TRBV7-9,NA,TRBJ2-1,NA,CASSLAMDEQFF,TGTGCCAGCAGCTTAGCGATGGATGAGCAGTTCTTC
TRBV7-8,few,TRBJ2-5,NA,CASTQARGQKETQYF,TGTGCCAGCACTCAGGCTCGAGGACAGAAAGAGACCCAGTACTTC
TRBV9,NA,TRBJ2-3,NA,CASSVGAHSTDTQYF,TGTGCCAGCAGCGTGGGGGCTCATAGCACAGATACGCAGTATTTT
TRBV7-2,NA,TRBJ2-1,NA,CASSLVGLGLHSFF,TGTGCCAGCAGCTTAGTAGGTTTAGGACTACACTCGTTCTTC
TRBV20-1,few,TRBJ2-7,NA,CSATNKIGTLQNF,TGCAGTGCCACCAACAAGATCGGGACACTCCAGAACTTC
TRBV5-1,NA,TRBJ2-5,TRBD2,CASSQIGLVQETQYF,TGCGCCAGCAGCCAAATAGGACTAGTCCAAGAGACCCAGTACTTC
TRBV29-1,many,TRBJ2-1,TRBD2,CSVEGLAGGGGEQFF,TGCAGCGTTGAAGGGCTAGCGGGAGGAGGTGGTGAGCAGTTCTTC
TRBV30,NA,TRBJ2-5,NA,CAWSVGGQETQYF,TGTGCCTGGAGTGTCGGGGGTCAAGAGACCCAGTACTTC
TRBV20-1,NA,TRBJ2-1,TRBD2,CSAYSGGEGEQFF,TGCAGTGCTTACAGCGGGGGGGAAGGTGAGCAGTTCTTC
TRBV4-1,many,TRBJ2-1,NA,CASSPSLLARRKAYNEQFF,TGCGCCAGCAGCCCCTCCCTATTGGCCCGGCGGAAGGCGTACAATGAGCAGTTCTTC
TRBV12-3/TRBV12-4,NA,TRBJ2-1,NA,CASTRERLSSYNEQFF,TGTGCCAGCACTAGGGAGAGACTTAGCTCCTACAATGAGCAGTTCTTC
TRBV5-1,NA,TRBJ2-1,NA,CASSFPGTPQFF,TGCGCCAGCAGCTTCCCCGGGACGCCGCAGTTCTTC
TRBV18,many,TRBJ2-1,NA,CASSPVRDEQFF,TGTGCCAGCTCACCAGTCCGGGATGAGCAGTTCTTC
TRBV11-2,many,TRBJ2-2,NA,CASSLGRTVTGELFF,TGTGCCAGCAGCTTAGGAAGGACAGTAACCGGGGAGCTGTTTTTT
TRBV5-1,NA,TRBJ2-1,TRBD2,CPSSLGLAGTNEQFF,TGCCCCAGCAGCTTGGGACTAGCGGGAACCAATGAGCAGTTCTTC
TRBV20-1,NA,TRBJ2-2,TRBD2,CSARYGLADGELFF,TGCAGTGCTAGATATGGCCTAGCGGACGGGGAGCTGTTTTTT
TRBV5-5,few,TRBJ1-1,TRBD1,CASSPTGYEAFF,TGTGCCAGCAGCCCGACAGGGTATGAAGCTTTCTTT
TRBV7-2,NA,TRBJ2-5,NA,CASSFPQWTQYF,TGTGCCAGCAGCTTCCCTCAATGGACCCAGTACTTC
TRBV20-1,NA,TRBJ2-7,TRBD2,CSAPVGTSLKEQYF,TGCAGTGCTCCCGTCGGGACTAGCTTAAAGGAGCAGTACTTC
TRBV7-8,few,TRBJ2-5,NA,CASSWDTSRRTQYF,TGTGCCAGCAGCTGGGATACGAGTCGTAGGACCCAGTACTTC
TRBV12-3/TRBV12-4,NA,TRBJ2-1,NA,CASSLSTNNEQFF,TGTGCCAGCAGTCTTTCGACGAACAATGAGCAGTTCTTC
TRBV6-2/TRBV6-3,many,TRBJ1-5,TRBD1,CASSIASGQGHQPQHF,TGTGCCAGCAGCATTGCCTCGGGACAGGGCCATCAGCCCCAGCATTTT
TRBV29-1,few,TRBJ2-1,TRBD2,CSVKGLAGSSYNEQFF,TGCAGCGTCAAGGGACTAGCGGGGAGCTCCTACAATGAGCAGTTCTTC
TRBV10-3,few,TRBJ2-7,NA,CAISERADLGIEQYF,TGTGCCATCAGTGAGCGCGCCGATCTAGGGATCGAGCAGTACTTC
TRBV29-1,few,TRBJ2-5,TRBD2,CSFGSGRRETQYF,TGCAGCTTCGGTAGCGGGAGGCGGGAGACCCAGTACTTC